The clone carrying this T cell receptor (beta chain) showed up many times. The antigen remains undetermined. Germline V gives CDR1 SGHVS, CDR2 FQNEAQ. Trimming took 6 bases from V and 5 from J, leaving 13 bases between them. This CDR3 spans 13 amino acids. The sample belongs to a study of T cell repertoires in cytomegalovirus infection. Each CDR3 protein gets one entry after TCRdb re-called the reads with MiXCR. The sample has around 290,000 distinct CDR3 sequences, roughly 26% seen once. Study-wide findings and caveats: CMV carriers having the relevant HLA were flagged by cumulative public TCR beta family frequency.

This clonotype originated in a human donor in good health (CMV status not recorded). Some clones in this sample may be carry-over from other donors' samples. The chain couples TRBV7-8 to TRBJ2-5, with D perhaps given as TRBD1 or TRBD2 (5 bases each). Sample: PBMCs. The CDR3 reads CASRGDSRETQYF. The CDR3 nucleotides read TGTGCCAGCAGGGGAGACAGTCGGGAGACCCAGTACTTC.